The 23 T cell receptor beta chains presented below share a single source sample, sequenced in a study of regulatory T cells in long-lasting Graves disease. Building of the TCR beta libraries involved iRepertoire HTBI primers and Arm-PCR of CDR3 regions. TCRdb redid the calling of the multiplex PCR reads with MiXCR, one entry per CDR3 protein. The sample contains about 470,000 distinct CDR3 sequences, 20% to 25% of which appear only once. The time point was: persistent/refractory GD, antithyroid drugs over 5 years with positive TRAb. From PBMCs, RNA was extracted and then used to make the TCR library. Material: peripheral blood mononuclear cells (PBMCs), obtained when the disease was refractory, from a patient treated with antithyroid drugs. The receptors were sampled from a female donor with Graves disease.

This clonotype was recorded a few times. In nucleotides, the CDR3 is TGTGCCAGTAGTATAGGATTTGAAGCTTTCTTT. Its protein is CASSIGFEAFF. J is TRBJ1-1 and V is TRBV19, with no clear D. Germline V gives CDR1 LNHDA, CDR2 SQIVND (reference sequence). CDR3 length equals 11 residues. Between the trimmed V and J ends, which lost 1 base and 7 bases, there was a span of 4 bases.

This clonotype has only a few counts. The CDR3 DNA sequence: TGCGCCAGCAGCTTGGCCCCCGGGACTGATCAGCCCCAGCATTTT. Protein: CASSLAPGTDQPQHF. This chain links TRBV5-1 with TRBJ1-5; possible D gene TRBD1, 5 bases. The CDR3 sequence is 15 residues long. The germline gives CDR1 SGHRS, CDR2 YFSETQ. V lost 0 bases to trimming and J lost 5 bases, with 12 bases between them. The complete variable domain, with remaining parts taken from reference TRBV5-1 and TRBJ1-5, reads KAGVTQTPRYLIKTRGQQVTLSCSPISGHRSVSWYQQTPGQGLQFLFEYFSETQRNKGNFPGRFSGRQFSNSRSEMNVSTLELGDSALYLCASSLAPGTDQPQHFGDGTRLSIL.

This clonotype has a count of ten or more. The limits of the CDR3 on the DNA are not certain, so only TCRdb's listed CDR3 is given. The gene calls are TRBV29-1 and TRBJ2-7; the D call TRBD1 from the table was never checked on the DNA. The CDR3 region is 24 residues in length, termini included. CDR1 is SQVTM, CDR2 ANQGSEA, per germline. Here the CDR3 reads CSVEVLVGRGSPTSSTSFAYEQYF.

DNA of the CDR3: TGTGCCAGCAGTTACGGGGCAGACGTAACTGAAGCTTTCTTT. This gives the protein CASSYGADVTEAFF. The chain is built from TRBV6-9 and TRBJ1-1, with D tentatively TRBD1 (5 bases). Trimming left V 3 bases short and J 5 bases short, with 13 bases between. The germline gives CDR1 MNHGY, CDR2 SVAAGI. CDR3 length equals 14 residues.

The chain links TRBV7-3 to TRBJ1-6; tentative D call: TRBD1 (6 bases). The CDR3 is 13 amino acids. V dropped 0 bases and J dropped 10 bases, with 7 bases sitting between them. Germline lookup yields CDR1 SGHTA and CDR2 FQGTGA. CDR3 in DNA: TGTGCCAGCAGCTTAACCAGGGGATCACCCCTCCACTTT. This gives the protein CASSLTRGSPLHF. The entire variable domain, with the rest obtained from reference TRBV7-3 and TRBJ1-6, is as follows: GAGVSQTPSNKVTEKGKYVELRCDPISGHTALYWYRQSLGQGPEFLIYFQGTGAADDSGLPNDRFFAVRPEGSVSTLKIQRTERGDSAVYLCASSLTRGSPLHFGNGTRLTVT.

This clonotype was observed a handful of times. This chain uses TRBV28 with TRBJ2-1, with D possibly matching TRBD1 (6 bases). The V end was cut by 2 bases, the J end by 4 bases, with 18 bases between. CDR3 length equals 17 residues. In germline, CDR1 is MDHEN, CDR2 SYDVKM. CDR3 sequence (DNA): TGTGCCAGCAGTTTAAGTCTTGGGGGCGGTAAATACAATGAGCAGTTCTTC. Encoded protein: CASSLSLGGGKYNEQFF.

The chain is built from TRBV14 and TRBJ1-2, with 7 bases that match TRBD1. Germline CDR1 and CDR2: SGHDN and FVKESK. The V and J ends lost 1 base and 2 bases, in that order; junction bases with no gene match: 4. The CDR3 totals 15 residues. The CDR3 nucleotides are TGTGCCAGCAGCCAAGGTCGGACAGGCAACTATGGCTACACCTTC. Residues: CASSQGRTGNYGYTF.

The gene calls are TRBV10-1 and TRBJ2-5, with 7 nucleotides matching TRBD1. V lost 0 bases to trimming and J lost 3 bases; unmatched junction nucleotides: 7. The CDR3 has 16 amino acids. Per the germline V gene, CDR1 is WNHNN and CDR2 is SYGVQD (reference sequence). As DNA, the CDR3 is TGCGCCAGCAGTGAGTCGGTTGGGGGACAGAAAGAGACCCAGTACTTC. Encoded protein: CASSESVGGQKETQYF.

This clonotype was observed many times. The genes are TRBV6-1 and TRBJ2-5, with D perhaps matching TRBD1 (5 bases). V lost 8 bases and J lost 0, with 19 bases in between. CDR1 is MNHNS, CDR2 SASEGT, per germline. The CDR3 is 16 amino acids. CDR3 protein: CASLGRQRSYQETQYF. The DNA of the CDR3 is TGTGCCAGCTTGGGGCGTCAGCGATCGTACCAAGAGACCCAGTACTTC.

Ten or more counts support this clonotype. The CDR3, as DNA: TGTGCCAGCACCCTATTTGGAGGGGAGGGAGGCTACACCTTC. It yields the protein CASTLFGGEGGYTF. V gene TRBV12-3 or TRBV12-4 combines with J gene TRBJ1-2; perhaps TRBD1 as D (5 bases). This CDR3 comprises 14 residues. V shed 7 bases and J shed 8 bases, with 20 bases lying between them.

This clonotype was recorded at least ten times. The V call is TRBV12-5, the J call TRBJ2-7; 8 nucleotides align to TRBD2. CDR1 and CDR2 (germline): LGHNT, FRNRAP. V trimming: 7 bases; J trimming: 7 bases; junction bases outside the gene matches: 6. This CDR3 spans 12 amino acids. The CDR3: CASAGGASEQYF. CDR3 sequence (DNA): TGTGCTAGTGCCGGGGGGGCAAGTGAGCAGTACTTC. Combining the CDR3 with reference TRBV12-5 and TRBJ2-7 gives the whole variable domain DARVTQTPRHKVTEMGQEVTMRCQPILGHNTVFWYRQTMMQGLELLAYFRNRAPLDDSGMPKDRFSAEMPDATLATLKIQPSEPRDSAVYFCASAGGASEQYFGPGTRLTVT.

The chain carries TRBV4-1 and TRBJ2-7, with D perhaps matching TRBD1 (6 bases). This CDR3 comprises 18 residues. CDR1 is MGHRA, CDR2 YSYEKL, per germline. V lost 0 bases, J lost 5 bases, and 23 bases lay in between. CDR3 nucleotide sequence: TGCGCCAGCAGCCAAGATCGGCACAGGGATGGACATAGGGACGAGCAGTACTTC. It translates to CASSQDRHRDGHRDEQYF.

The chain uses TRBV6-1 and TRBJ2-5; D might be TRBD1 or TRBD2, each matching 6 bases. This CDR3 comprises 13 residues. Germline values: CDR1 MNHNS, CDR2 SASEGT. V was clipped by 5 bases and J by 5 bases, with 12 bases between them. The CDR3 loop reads CASSNTGRETQYF. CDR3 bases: TGTGCCAGCAGTAACACAGGGAGGGAGACCCAGTACTTC.

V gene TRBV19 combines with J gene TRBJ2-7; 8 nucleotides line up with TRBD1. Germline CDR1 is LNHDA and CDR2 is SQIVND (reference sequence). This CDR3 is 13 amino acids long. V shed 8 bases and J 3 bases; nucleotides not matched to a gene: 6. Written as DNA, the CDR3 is TGTGCCAGTGGAACCGGGACAGGCTACGAGCAGTACTTC. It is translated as CASGTGTGYEQYF.

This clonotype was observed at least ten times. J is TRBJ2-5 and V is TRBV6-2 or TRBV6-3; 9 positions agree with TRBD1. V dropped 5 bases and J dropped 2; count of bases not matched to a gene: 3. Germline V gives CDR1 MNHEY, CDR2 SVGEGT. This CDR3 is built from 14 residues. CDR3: CASSGTGSQETQYF. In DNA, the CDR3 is TGTGCCAGCAGTGGGACAGGGTCACAAGAGACCCAGTACTTC.

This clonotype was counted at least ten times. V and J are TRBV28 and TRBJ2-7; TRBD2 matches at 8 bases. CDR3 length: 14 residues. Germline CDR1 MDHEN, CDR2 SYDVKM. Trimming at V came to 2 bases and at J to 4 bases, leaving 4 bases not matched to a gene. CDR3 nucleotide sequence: TGTGCCAGCAGTTTAACTAGCGGAGTTTACGAGCAGTACTTC. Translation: CASSLTSGVYEQYF.

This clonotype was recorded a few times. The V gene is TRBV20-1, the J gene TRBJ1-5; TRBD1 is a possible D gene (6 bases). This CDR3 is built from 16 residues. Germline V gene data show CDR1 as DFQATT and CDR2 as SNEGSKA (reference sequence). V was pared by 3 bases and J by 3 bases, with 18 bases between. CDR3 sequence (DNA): TGCAGTGCTAGTGATGAGGGACACGGGACCAATCAGCCCCAGCATTTT. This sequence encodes CSASDEGHGTNQPQHF.

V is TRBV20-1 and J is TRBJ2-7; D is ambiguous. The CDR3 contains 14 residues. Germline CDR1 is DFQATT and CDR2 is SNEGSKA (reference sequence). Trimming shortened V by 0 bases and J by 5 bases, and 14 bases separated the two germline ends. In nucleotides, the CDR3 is TGCAGTGCTAGAGATCAATCTGGAAGAAACGAGCAGTACTTC. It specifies CSARDQSGRNEQYF.

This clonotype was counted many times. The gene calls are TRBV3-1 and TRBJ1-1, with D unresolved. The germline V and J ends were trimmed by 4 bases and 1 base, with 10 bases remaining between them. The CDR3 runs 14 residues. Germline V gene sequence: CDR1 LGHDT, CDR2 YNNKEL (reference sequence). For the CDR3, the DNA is TGTGCCAGCAGCCCGGATAACAAGAACACTGAAGCTTTCTTT. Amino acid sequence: CASSPDNKNTEAFF.

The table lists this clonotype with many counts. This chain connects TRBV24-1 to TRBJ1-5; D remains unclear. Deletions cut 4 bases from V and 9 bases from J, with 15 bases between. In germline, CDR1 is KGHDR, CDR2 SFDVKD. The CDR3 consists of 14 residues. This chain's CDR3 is CATSDRTREAPQHF. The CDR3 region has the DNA TGTGCCACCAGTGACCGTACCCGGGAGGCGCCCCAGCATTTT.

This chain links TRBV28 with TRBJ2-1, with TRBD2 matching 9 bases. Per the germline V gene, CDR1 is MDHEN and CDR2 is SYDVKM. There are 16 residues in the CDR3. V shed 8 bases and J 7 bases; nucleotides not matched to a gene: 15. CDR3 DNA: TGTGCCAGCGGTGCCTTGGGGCTAGCGGGATATAATGAGCAGTTCTTC. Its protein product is CASGALGLAGYNEQFF.

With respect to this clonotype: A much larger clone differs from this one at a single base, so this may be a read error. The CDR3 region has the DNA TGTGCCAGCAGGGCAGGGCGCTTGTACAATCAGCCCCAGCATTTT. This sequence encodes CASRAGRLYNQPQHF. This chain connects TRBV6-1 to TRBJ1-5, with a tentative D call TRBD1 (5 bases). The CDR3 runs to 15 residues. CDR1 MNHNS and CDR2 SASEGT come from the germline V gene. The V and J ends lost 6 bases and 3 bases respectively, with 15 bases between them.

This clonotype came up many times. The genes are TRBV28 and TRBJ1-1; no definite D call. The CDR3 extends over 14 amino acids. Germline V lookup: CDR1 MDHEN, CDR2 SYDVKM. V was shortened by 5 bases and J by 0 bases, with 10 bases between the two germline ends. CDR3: CASSRADMNTEAFF. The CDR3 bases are TGTGCCAGCAGTCGGGCAGATATGAACACTGAAGCTTTCTTT. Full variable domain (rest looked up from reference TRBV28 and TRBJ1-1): DVKVTQSSRYLVKRTGEKVFLECVQDMDHENMFWYRQDPGLGLRLIYFSYDVKMKEKGDIPEGYSVSREKKERFSLILESASTNQTSMYLCASSRADMNTEAFFGQGTRLTVV.